This TCR beta chain was documented in a study of regulatory T cells in long-lasting Graves disease. In its sample, this clonotype was seen a few times. Construction of the TCR beta libraries employed iRepertoire HTBI primers in conjunction with Arm-PCR of CDR3 regions. In the study's own analysis: Samples revealed roughly 62 TRBV and over twelve TRBJ segments. TCRdb called the multiplex PCR reads again in MiXCR, with one record for every CDR3 protein. TCRdb assigned the V and J calls; the authors' analysis was not used. This sample yields 700,000 or so distinct CDR3 sequences, of which roughly 30% are seen a single time; 42% belongs to the top ten. The time point denotes: persistent/refractory GD, antithyroid drugs over 5 years with positive TRAb. From PBMCs, RNA was extracted and then used to make the TCR library. American Thyroid Association guidelines defined how Graves' disease was diagnosed. CDR1 and CDR2 (germline): LNHDA, SQIVND (reference sequence). This CDR3 comprises 13 residues. Trimming stripped 3 bases from V and 5 bases from J, with 10 bases between.

Sequenced here: peripheral blood mononuclear cells (PBMCs), sampled when the disease was refractory, from a patient treated with antithyroid drugs. The chain carries TRBV19 and TRBJ1-1; the D gene is possibly TRBD1 (6 bases). This receptor was obtained from a female donor with Graves disease. The CDR3, as DNA: TGTGCCAGTAGTATCTACAGGGCGACTGAAGCTTTCTTT. Protein product: CASSIYRATEAFF.